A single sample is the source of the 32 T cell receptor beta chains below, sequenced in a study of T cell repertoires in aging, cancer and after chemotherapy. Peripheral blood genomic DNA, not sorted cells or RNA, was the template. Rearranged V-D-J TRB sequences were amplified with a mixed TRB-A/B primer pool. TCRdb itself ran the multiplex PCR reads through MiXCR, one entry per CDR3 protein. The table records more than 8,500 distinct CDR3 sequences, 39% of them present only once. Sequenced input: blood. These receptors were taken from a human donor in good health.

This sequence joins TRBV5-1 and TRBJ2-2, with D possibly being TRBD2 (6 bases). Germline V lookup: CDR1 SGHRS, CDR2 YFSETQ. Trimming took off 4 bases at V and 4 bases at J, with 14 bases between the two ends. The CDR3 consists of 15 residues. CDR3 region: CASSPNPGGTGELFF. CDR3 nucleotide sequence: TGCGCCAGCAGCCCCAACCCCGGGGGCACCGGGGAGCTGTTTTTT.

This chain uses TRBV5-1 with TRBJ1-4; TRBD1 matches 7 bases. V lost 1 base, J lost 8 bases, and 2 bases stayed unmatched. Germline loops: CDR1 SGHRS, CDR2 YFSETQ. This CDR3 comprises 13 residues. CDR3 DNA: TGCGCCAGCAGCTTGACAGGGGAAGAAAAACTGTTTTTT. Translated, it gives CASSLTGEEKLFF. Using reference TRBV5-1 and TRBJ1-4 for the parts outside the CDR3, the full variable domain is KAGVTQTPRYLIKTRGQQVTLSCSPISGHRSVSWYQQTPGQGLQFLFEYFSETQRNKGNFPGRFSGRQFSNSRSEMNVSTLELGDSALYLCASSLTGEEKLFFGSGTQLSVL.

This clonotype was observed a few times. The DNA for the CDR3 is TGTGCCAGCAGCGGCATGGGACAGGATAATGAAAAACTGTTTTTT. Its protein product is CASSGMGQDNEKLFF. V is TRBV5-5 and J is TRBJ1-4; 8 nucleotides match TRBD1. The germline CDR1 and CDR2 sequences are SGHKS and YYEKEE (reference sequence). The CDR3 contains 15 residues. Losses at the gene ends were 4 bases for V and 4 bases for J; bases not matched to a gene: 6.

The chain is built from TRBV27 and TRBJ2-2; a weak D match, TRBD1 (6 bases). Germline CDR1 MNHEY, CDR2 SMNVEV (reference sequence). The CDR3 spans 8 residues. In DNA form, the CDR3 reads TGTGCAACCAGGGGGCTGTTTTTT. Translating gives CATRGLFF.

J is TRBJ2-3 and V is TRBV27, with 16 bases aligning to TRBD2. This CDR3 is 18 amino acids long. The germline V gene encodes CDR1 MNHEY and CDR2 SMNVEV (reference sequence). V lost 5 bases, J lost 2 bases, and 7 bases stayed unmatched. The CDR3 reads CASSAEGLAGGYTDTQYF. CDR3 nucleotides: TGTGCCAGCAGTGCCGAGGGACTAGCGGGAGGGTACACAGATACGCAGTATTTT.

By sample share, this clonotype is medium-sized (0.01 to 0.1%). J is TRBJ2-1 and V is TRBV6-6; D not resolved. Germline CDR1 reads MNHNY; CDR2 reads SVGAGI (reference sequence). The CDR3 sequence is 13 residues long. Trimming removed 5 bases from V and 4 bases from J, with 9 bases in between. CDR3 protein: CASSETEYNEQFF. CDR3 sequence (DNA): TGTGCCAGCAGTGAAACAGAGTACAATGAGCAGTTCTTC.

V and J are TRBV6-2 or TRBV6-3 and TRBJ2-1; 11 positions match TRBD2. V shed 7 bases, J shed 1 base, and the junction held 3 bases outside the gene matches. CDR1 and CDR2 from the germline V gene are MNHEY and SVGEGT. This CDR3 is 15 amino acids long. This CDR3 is CASIVAGGSYNEQFF. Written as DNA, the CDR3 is TGTGCCAGCATCGTAGCGGGGGGGTCCTACAATGAGCAGTTCTTC.

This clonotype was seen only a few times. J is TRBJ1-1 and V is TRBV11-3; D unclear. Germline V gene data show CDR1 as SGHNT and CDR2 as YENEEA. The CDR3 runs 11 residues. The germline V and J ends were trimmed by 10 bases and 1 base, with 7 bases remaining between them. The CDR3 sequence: CAIHKNTEAFF. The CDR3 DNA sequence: TGTGCCATCCACAAGAACACTGAAGCTTTCTTT.

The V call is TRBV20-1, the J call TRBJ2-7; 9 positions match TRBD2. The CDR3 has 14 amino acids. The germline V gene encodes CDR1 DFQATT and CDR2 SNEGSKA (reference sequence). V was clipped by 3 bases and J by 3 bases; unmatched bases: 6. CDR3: CSARLAGDLYEQYF. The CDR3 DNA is TGCAGTGCTAGGTTAGCGGGAGACCTCTACGAGCAGTACTTC.

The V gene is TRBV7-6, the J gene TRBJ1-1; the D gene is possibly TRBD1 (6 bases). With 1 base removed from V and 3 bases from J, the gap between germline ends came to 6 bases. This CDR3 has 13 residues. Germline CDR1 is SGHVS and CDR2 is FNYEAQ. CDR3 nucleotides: TGTGCCAGCAGCTTAGAGGGGGACACTGAAGCTTTCTTT. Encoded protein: CASSLEGDTEAFF.

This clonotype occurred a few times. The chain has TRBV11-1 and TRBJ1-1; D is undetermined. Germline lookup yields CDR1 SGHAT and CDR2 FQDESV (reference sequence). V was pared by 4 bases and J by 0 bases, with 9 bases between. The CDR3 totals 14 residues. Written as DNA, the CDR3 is TGTGCCAGCAGCTCCCCCGGGCTGAACACTGAAGCTTTCTTT. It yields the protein CASSSPGLNTEAFF.

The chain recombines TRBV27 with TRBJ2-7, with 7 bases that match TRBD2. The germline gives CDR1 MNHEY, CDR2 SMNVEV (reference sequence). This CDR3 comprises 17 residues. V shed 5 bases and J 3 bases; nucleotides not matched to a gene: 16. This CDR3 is CASSVSISGTIHYEQYF. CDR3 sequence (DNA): TGTGCCAGCAGTGTAAGTATCTCCGGGACTATTCACTACGAGCAGTACTTC.

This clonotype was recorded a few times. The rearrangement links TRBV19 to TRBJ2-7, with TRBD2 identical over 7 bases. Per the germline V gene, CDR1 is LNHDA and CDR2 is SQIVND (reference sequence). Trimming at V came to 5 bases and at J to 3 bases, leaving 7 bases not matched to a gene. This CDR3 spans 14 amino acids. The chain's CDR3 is CASSLNGGSYEQYF. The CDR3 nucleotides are TGTGCCAGTAGTCTCAACGGCGGGAGCTACGAGCAGTACTTC.

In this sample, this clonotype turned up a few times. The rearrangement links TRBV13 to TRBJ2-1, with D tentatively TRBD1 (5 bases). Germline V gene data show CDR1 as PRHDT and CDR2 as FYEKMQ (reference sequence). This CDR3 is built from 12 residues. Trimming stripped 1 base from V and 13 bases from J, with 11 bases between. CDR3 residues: CASSLARQSQFF. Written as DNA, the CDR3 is TGTGCCAGCAGCTTAGCGAGACAGAGTCAGTTCTTC.

The CDR3 loop reads CASSFQGARTDTQYF. In nucleotides, the CDR3 is TGTGCCAGCAGTTTCCAGGGTGCCCGCACAGATACGCAGTATTTT. The gene calls are TRBV12-3 or TRBV12-4 and TRBJ2-3; D is possibly TRBD1 (5 bases). The CDR3 covers 15 residues. Trimming stripped 3 bases from V and 1 base from J, with 11 bases between.

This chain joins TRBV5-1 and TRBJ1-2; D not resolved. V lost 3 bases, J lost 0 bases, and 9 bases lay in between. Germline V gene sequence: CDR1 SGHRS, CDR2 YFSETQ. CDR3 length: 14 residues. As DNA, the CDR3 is TGCGCCAGCAGCTCCGATACCCCTAACTATGGCTACACCTTC. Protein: CASSSDTPNYGYTF.

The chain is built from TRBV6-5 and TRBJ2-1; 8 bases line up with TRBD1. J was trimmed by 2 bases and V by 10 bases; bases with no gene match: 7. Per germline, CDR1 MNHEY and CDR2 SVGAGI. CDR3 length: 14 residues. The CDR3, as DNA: TGTGCCACCCGAGACAGGGGTGCCTACAATGAGCAGTTCTTC. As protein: CATRDRGAYNEQFF.

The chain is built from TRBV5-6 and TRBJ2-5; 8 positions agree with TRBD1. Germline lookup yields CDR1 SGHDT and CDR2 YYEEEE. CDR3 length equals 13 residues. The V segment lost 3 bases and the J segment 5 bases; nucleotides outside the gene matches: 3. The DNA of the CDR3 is TGTGCCAGCAGCTGGGACAGGAGGGAGACCCAGTACTTC. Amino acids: CASSWDRRETQYF.

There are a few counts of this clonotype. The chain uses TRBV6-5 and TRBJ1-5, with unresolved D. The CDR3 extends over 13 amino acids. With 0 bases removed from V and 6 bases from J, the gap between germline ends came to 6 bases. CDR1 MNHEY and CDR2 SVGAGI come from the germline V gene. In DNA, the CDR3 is TGTGCCAGCAGTTACTCGAAGGGTCAGCCCCAGCATTTT. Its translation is CASSYSKGQPQHF.

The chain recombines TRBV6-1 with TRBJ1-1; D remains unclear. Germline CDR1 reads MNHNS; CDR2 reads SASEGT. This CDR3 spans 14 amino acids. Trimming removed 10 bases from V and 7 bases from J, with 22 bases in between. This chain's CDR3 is CAILLTPMKFEAFF. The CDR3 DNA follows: TGTGCCATCTTACTGACACCAATGAAGTTTGAAGCTTTCTTT.

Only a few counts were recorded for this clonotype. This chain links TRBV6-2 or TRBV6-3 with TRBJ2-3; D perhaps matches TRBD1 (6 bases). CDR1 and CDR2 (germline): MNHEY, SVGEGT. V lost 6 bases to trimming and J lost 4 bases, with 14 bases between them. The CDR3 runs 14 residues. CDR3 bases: TGTGCCAGCAGCCCCCAGGGGAGCTCAGATACGCAGTATTTT. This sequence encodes CASSPQGSSDTQYF.

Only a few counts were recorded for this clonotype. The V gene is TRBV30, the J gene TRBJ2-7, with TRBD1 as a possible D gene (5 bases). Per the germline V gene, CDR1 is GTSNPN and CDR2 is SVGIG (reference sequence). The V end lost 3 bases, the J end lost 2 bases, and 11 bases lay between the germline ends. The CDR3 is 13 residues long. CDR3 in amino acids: CAWSEKGTYEQYF. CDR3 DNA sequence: TGTGCCTGGAGCGAGAAGGGGACCTACGAGCAGTACTTC.

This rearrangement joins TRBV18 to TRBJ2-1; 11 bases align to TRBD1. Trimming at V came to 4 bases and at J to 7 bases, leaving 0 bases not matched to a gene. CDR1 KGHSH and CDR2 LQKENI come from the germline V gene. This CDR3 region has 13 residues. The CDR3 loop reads CASSRDRGNEQFF. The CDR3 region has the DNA TGTGCCAGCTCACGGGACAGGGGGAATGAGCAGTTCTTC.

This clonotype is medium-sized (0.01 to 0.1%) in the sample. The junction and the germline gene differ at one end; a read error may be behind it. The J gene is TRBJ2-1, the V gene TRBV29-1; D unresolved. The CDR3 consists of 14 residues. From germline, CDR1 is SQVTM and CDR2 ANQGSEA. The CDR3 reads CSVEVLSSYNEQFF. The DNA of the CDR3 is TGCAGCGTCGAAGTACTCAGCTCCTACAATGAGCAGTTCTTC.

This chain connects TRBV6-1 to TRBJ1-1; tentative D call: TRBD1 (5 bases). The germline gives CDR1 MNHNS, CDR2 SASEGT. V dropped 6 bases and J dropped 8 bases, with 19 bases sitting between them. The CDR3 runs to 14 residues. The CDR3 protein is CASRERSRRDEAFF. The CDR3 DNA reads TGTGCCAGCAGAGAAAGGTCCCGAAGGGACGAAGCTTTCTTT.

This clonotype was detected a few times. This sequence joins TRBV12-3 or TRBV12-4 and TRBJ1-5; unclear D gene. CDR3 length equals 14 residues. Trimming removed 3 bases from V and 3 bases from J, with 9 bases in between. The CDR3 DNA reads TGTGCCAGCAGTTTCGGGCGGGTCAATCAGCCCCAGCATTTT. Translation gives CASSFGRVNQPQHF.

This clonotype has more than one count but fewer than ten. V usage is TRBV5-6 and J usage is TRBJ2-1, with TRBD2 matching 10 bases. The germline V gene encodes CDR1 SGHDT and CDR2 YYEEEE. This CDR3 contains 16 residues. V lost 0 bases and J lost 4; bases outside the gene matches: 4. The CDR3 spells CASSLEEAGGYNEQFF. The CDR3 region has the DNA TGTGCCAGCAGCTTGGAGGAAGCGGGAGGGTACAATGAGCAGTTCTTC.

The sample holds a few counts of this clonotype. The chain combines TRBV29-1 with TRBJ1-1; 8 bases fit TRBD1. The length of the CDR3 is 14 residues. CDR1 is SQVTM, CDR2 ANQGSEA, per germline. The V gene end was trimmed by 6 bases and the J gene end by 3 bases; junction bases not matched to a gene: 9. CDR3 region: CSVKRTGRDTEAFF. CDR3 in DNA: TGCAGCGTAAAGAGGACAGGGAGGGACACTGAAGCTTTCTTT. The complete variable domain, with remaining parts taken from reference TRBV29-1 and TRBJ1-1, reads SAVISQKPSRDICQRGTSLTIQCQVDSQVTMMFWYRQQPGQSLTLIATANQGSEATYESGFVIDKFPISRPNLTFSTLTVSNMSPEDSSIYLCSVKRTGRDTEAFFGQGTRLTVV.

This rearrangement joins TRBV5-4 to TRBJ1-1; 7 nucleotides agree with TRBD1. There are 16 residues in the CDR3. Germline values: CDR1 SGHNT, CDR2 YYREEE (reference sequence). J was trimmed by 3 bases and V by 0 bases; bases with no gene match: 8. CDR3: CASSLGGAGGYTEAFF. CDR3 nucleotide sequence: TGTGCCAGCAGCTTGGGAGGGGCAGGGGGTTACACTGAAGCTTTCTTT.

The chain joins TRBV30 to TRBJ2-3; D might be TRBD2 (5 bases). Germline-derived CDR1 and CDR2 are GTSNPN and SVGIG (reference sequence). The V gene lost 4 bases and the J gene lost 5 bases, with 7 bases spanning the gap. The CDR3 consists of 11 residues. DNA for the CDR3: TGTGCCTGGACGGGGAAAGATACGCAGTATTTT. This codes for CAWTGKDTQYF.

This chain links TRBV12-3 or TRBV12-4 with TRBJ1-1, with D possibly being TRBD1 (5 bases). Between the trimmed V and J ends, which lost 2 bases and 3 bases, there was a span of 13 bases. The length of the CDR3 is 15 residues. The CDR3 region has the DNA TGTGCCAGCAGTTTATTGGGGGGGAGGTACACTGAAGCTTTCTTT. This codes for CASSLLGGRYTEAFF.

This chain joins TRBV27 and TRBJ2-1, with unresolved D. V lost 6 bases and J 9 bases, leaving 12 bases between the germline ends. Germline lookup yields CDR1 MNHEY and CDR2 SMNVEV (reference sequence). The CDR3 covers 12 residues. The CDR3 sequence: CASSRFSGEQFF. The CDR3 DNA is TGTGCCAGCAGCCGTTTCTCGGGTGAGCAGTTCTTC.